The clone carrying this T cell receptor (beta chain) was seen once. This specimen belongs to a study of blood T cells in healthy people across ages. CDR3 length equals 12 residues. Germline CDR1 DFQATT, CDR2 SNEGSKA (reference sequence). V lost 0 bases, J lost 8 bases, and 10 bases lay in between. A J-beta primer mix and a sample-barcoded 5' primer were used in a second PCR of roughly 6 to 11 cycles. Researchers report that each sample yielded at least 3 million CDR3-containing paired-end reads. TCRdb re-derived calls from the 5' RACE reads in MiXCR, one entry per CDR3 protein. The sample has about 640,000 distinct CDR3 sequences; roughly 58% are singletons.

V and J are TRBV20-1 and TRBJ1-2; a weak D match, TRBD1 (5 bases). Specimen: blood. This clonotype was sampled from a man aged 55 to 70 in good health. CDR3 sequence (DNA): TGCAGTGCTAGAGATTCTTACAGGGGCTACACCTTC. It translates to CSARDSYRGYTF.